This T cell receptor beta chain appears in the sequencing data of a study of immune cell composition in non-small cell lung cancer. Sequenced by immunoSEQ multiplex PCR; TCRdb stores in-frame clones only, minus some. The table has nearly 2,500 clones, more than 75% seen once. Germline V CDR1 and CDR2: GTSNPN, SVGIG (reference sequence). The CDR3 length is 15 residues. With V trimmed by 5 bases and J by 7 bases, 11 bases remained unmatched. Broader study findings: Squamous lung tumours showed higher top 10 clone scores and clonality than adenocarcinomas.

In the case of this clone: What it binds is not known.

The sample was lung tumor tissue. The rearrangement joins TRBV30 to TRBJ2-1; TRBD2 aligns across 10 bases. The sequence was collected from a human donor with non-small cell lung cancer. The CDR3 DNA reads TGTGCCTGGTGGGGTTTTGGTAGCGGGGGGAATGAGCAGTTCTTC. This sequence encodes CAWWGFGSGGNEQFF.